This entry concerns a single T cell receptor beta chain. The data originate from a study of OX40 agonist ivuxolimab in advanced cancers. Assay: immunoSEQ multiplex PCR; the TCRdb copy retains only in-frame clones and omits some. The data show approximately 68,000 clones, roughly 83% seen once. Germline CDR1 is MNHEY and CDR2 is SVGAGI. V dropped 6 bases and J dropped 1 base, with 12 bases sitting between them. This CDR3 contains 14 residues. The receptor's source is an adult with an advanced solid tumor such as melanoma, head and neck, liver or kidney cancer. The sequencing used CD4+ or CD8+ T cells sorted from blood, collected in a trial of the OX40 agonist ivuxolimab. This chain uses TRBV6-5 with TRBJ2-5; D perhaps matches TRBD2 (6 bases). CDR3 region: CASSPGTLQETQYF. CDR3 nucleotides: TGTGCCAGCAGCCCTGGGACTCTCCAAGAGACCCAGTACTTC.